This TCR beta chain was captured in a study of OX40 agonist ivuxolimab in advanced cancers. About the research overall: Cohort: 75% to 90% men, mean age about 60, aged roughly 20 to 79. General observations from the study: It was also the case that some nonresponders had low normalized T-cell clonal expansion.

This table comes from immunoSEQ multiplex PCR, and its TCRdb copy is limited to in-frame clones, with some not included. This repertoire shows some 86,000 clones, 86% found once; its top ten account for 5.5% to 7.5%. The V gene end was trimmed by 6 bases and the J gene end by 3 bases; junction bases not matched to a gene: 8. The CDR3 is 15 residues long. Germline V gene data show CDR1 as MNHEY and CDR2 as SVGAGI. Regarding this clone: The antigen remains unidentified.

Autoimmune disease history or systemic immunosuppression was exclusionary. The specimen was CD4+ or CD8+ T cells sorted from blood, collected in a trial of the OX40 agonist ivuxolimab. This chain uses TRBV6-5 with TRBJ2-7; 10 bases line up with TRBD2. The TCR originated in an adult with an advanced solid tumor such as melanoma, head and neck, liver or kidney cancer. CDR3 nucleotides: TGTGCCAGCAGCCCAGAGCGGGGGGGGATCTACGAGCAGTACTTC. It specifies CASSPERGGIYEQYF.